These 29 T cell receptor beta chains share one sample of origin, sequenced in a study of T cell responses to AZD1222 COVID-19 vaccine. Assay used: immunoSEQ multiplex PCR; TCRdb lists only in-frame clones, some missing. This sample has about 76,000 clones, with about 80% found just once. Material: peripheral blood, obtained 28 days after the second dose of the MenACWY control vaccine. The receptors originated from an adult who received the MenACWY meningococcal vaccine as a control.

This clone was counted many times. Other DNA sequences in this sample translate to the same CDR3. This chain connects TRBV27 to TRBJ1-2; no definite D call. Trimming left V 5 bases short and J 1 base short, with 8 bases between. The CDR3 runs 13 residues. CDR1 and CDR2 from the germline V gene are MNHEY and SMNVEV (reference sequence). CDR3 loop: CASSPDGNYGYTF. DNA of the CDR3: TGTGCCAGCAGTCCGGACGGTAACTATGGCTACACCTTC.

This clone appeared a few times. V usage is TRBV7-9 and J usage is TRBJ2-7; no clear D gene. The CDR3 runs to 14 residues. V lost 7 bases and J 0 bases, leaving 13 bases between the germline ends. Germline V gene data show CDR1 as SEHNR and CDR2 as FQNEAQ (reference sequence). The CDR3 here is CASTPNGRSYEQYF. The CDR3 DNA follows: TGTGCCAGCACGCCGAATGGGCGCTCCTACGAGCAGTACTTC.

The rearrangement uses TRBV7-2 and TRBJ1-1; TRBD1 aligns across 7 bases. Trimming at V came to 5 bases and at J to 4 bases, leaving 13 bases not matched to a gene. Germline V gives CDR1 SGHTA, CDR2 FQGNSA. The CDR3 runs 16 residues. The CDR3 DNA reads TGTGCCAGCAGCCGTATTAACAGGGGTAGGGGCACTGAAGCTTTCTTT. This translates into CASSRINRGRGTEAFF.

This chain links TRBV28 with TRBJ2-6; D possibly corresponds to TRBD2 (7 bases). Trimming shortened V by 7 bases and J by 3 bases, and 10 bases separated the two germline ends. This CDR3 has 14 amino acids. The germline V gene has CDR1 MDHEN and CDR2 SYDVKM. The CDR3 region has the DNA TGTGCCAGCAAGGGGGGGCTTGGGGCCAACGTCCTGACTTTC. Protein: CASKGGLGANVLTF.

This chain joins TRBV2 and TRBJ1-1; 9 bases are a match to TRBD1. CDR1 SNHLY and CDR2 FYNNEI come from the germline V gene. The CDR3 extends over 13 amino acids. Losses at the gene ends were 11 bases for V and 5 bases for J; bases not matched to a gene: 9. CDR3 sequence (DNA): TGTGCCTCACACAGGGGGCGAGAGACTGAAGCTTTCTTT. Encoded protein: CASHRGRETEAFF.

The V call is TRBV6-5, the J call TRBJ2-1, with TRBD2 matching 9 bases. The V gene end was trimmed by 5 bases and the J gene end by 7 bases; junction bases not matched to a gene: 9. The CDR3 is 15 residues long. The germline gives CDR1 MNHEY, CDR2 SVGAGI. CDR3 sequence (DNA): TGTGCCAGCAGTAGGCGGGCTAGCGGGAATAATGAGCAGTTCTTC. Amino acids: CASSRRASGNNEQFF.

The chain uses TRBV4-1 and TRBJ2-7, with D perhaps TRBD2 (6 bases). The CDR3 is 15 amino acids. Germline V CDR1 and CDR2: MGHRA, YSYEKL. Trimming left V 0 bases short and J 5 bases short, with 14 bases between. The CDR3: CASSQEPDWRDEQYF. CDR3 nucleotides: TGCGCCAGCAGCCAAGAACCCGATTGGAGGGACGAGCAGTACTTC.

This chain links TRBV12-3 or TRBV12-4 with TRBJ2-7; 8 nucleotides match TRBD1. The CDR3 has 13 amino acids. The V gene end was trimmed by 3 bases and the J gene end by 4 bases; junction bases not matched to a gene: 2. Here the CDR3 DNA reads TGTGCCAGCAGTTTGGGGGACAGGTACGAGCAGTACTTC. This gives the protein CASSLGDRYEQYF.

The chain uses TRBV6-6 and TRBJ1-1; D gene uncertain. Germline lookup yields CDR1 MNHNY and CDR2 SVGAGI (reference sequence). The germline V and J ends were trimmed by 0 bases and 5 bases, with 10 bases remaining between them. The CDR3 is 14 amino acids. The CDR3 here is CASSYSSGTTEAFF. The CDR3 region has the DNA TGTGCCAGCAGTTACTCATCGGGAACTACTGAAGCTTTCTTT.

For this clone: As the CDR3 is not closed by the conserved phenylalanine or tryptophan, this likely results from a read error. The DNA is omitted, as the CDR3 cannot be located on it reliably, and the CDR3 follows TCRdb's listing. The chain has TRBV10-1 and TRBJ1-1. The CDR3 is 9 amino acids in total, end residues counted. The germline V gene has CDR1 WNHNN and CDR2 SYGVQD (reference sequence). CDR3: CASNLGREA.

This chain uses TRBV19 with TRBJ1-5; no reliable D call. V was clipped by 4 bases and J by 2 bases, with 12 bases between them. The germline CDR1 and CDR2 sequences are LNHDA and SQIVND (reference sequence). The CDR3 runs to 15 residues. CDR3 sequence (DNA): TGTGCCAGTAGTAAATTGGAAGGCGGCAATCAGCCCCAGCATTTT. This gives the protein CASSKLEGGNQPQHF.

V gene TRBV6-5 combines with J gene TRBJ1-5; 8 bases align to TRBD1. This CDR3 is built from 13 residues. V lost 8 bases, J lost 6 bases, and 6 bases stayed unmatched. The germline gives CDR1 MNHEY, CDR2 SVGAGI. The CDR3: CASGTGGVQPQHF. CDR3 DNA sequence: TGTGCCAGCGGTACAGGGGGGGTTCAGCCCCAGCATTTT.

This chain connects TRBV28 to TRBJ2-7; 9 nucleotides agree with TRBD2. Germline V gene lookup returns CDR1 MDHEN and CDR2 SYDVKM. Germline trimming cut 2 bases from V and 4 bases from J; bases unmatched to any gene: 6. The CDR3 has 15 residues. The CDR3 coding sequence is TGTGCCAGCAGTTTAAGTCTAGCGGGAAAGTACGAGCAGTACTTC. Amino acids: CASSLSLAGKYEQYF. Supplemented by reference TRBV28 and TRBJ2-7, the full variable domain reads DVKVTQSSRYLVKRTGEKVFLECVQDMDHENMFWYRQDPGLGLRLIYFSYDVKMKEKGDIPEGYSVSREKKERFSLILESASTNQTSMYLCASSLSLAGKYEQYFGPGTRLTVT.

This chain links TRBV7-3 with TRBJ2-3; D is unclear. This CDR3 has 13 residues. Per germline, CDR1 SGHTA and CDR2 FQGTGA. The V end was cut by 4 bases, the J end by 2 bases, with 7 bases between. The CDR3 DNA reads TGTGCCAGCAGCTCACGTGACACAGATACGCAGTATTTT. This gives the protein CASSSRDTDTQYF.

V usage is TRBV11-2 and J usage is TRBJ2-5; no clear D. Germline lookup yields CDR1 SGHAT and CDR2 FQNNGV. This CDR3 contains 15 residues. The germline V and J ends were trimmed by 0 bases and 1 base, with 9 bases remaining between them. The DNA of the CDR3 is TGTGCCAGCAGCTTAGATGGGATGATCCAAGAGACCCAGTACTTC. It encodes CASSLDGMIQETQYF.

The J gene is TRBJ1-2, the V gene TRBV14; D ambiguous. This CDR3 contains 14 residues. V was clipped by 0 bases and J by 2 bases, with 7 bases between them. Per the germline V gene, CDR1 is SGHDN and CDR2 is FVKESK. CDR3 residues: CASSQDSVNYGYTF. As DNA, the CDR3 is TGTGCCAGCAGCCAAGATTCAGTCAACTATGGCTACACCTTC. Variable domain in full (rest from reference TRBV14 and TRBJ1-2): EAGVTQFPSHSVIEKGQTVTLRCDPISGHDNLYWYRRVMGKEIKFLLHFVKESKQDESGMPNNRFLAERTGGTYSTLKVQPAELEDSGVYFCASSQDSVNYGYTFGSGTRLTVV.

As DNA, the CDR3 is TGTGCCAGCAGCTTAGCGCTCGGACAGGGTACGGAGACCCAGTACTTC. It translates to CASSLALGQGTETQYF. The V and J genes are TRBV7-6 and TRBJ2-5, with 8 nucleotides matching TRBD1. Germline CDR1 and CDR2: SGHVS and FNYEAQ. Trimming removed 0 bases from V and 5 bases from J; junction bases left unmatched: 8. The CDR3 extends over 16 amino acids.

The gene calls are TRBV3-1 (or the pseudogene TRBV3-2) and TRBJ1-3; possible D gene TRBD1, 5 bases. CDR1 is LGHDT and CDR2 is YNNKEL in the germline V gene (reference sequence). This CDR3 is built from 16 residues. V shed 1 base and J shed 4 bases, with 14 bases lying between them. The CDR3 DNA is TGTGCCAGCAGCCAAGGTCGTGAGGGGCAGGGAAACACCATATATTTT. This translates into CASSQGREGQGNTIYF.

The chain combines TRBV5-1 with TRBJ2-1; TRBD2 aligns across 11 bases. V dropped 8 bases and J dropped 2; count of bases not matched to a gene: 3. The CDR3 sequence is 14 residues long. The V gene's germline CDR1 is SGHRS and CDR2 YFSETQ. CDR3 bases: TGCGCCAGTACACTAGCGGGAGCCTACAATGAGCAGTTCTTC. This sequence encodes CASTLAGAYNEQFF.

J is TRBJ1-1 and V is TRBV28; TRBD1 matches 9 bases. The CDR3 totals 15 residues. The junction had 6 bases not matched to a gene; V was cut back by 6 bases and J by 1 base. The germline V gene has CDR1 MDHEN and CDR2 SYDVKM. The CDR3 region has the DNA TGTGCCAGCAGGAGACAGGGGGGAAGGAACACTGAAGCTTTCTTT. This sequence encodes CASRRQGGRNTEAFF.

V usage is TRBV5-1 and J usage is TRBJ1-2; D perhaps matches TRBD1 (5 bases). CDR1 is SGHRS and CDR2 is YFSETQ in the germline V gene. The CDR3 runs 15 residues. Trimming took 3 bases from V and 0 from J, leaving 12 bases between them. Here the CDR3 DNA reads TGCGCCAGCAGCTGGGGCAGAGAAACTAACTATGGCTACACCTTC. Its protein product is CASSWGRETNYGYTF.

The V call is TRBV12-3 or TRBV12-4, the J call TRBJ2-5; D call uncertain. The CDR3 runs to 13 residues. The V and J ends lost 6 bases and 0 bases respectively, with 8 bases between them. CDR3 bases: TGTGCCAGCAGCTCGGCTTACCAAGAGACCCAGTACTTC. Protein: CASSSAYQETQYF.

The genes are TRBV3-1 (or the pseudogene TRBV3-2) and TRBJ1-1; no reliable D call. Trimming cost V 1 base and J 7 bases, with 16 bases left between them. Germline V gene data show CDR1 as LGHDT and CDR2 as YNNKEL (reference sequence). The CDR3 totals 15 residues. The CDR3 coding sequence is TGTGCCAGCAGCCAAGCTAACCGGGAAACGGGTGAAGCTTTCTTT. Translation gives CASSQANRETGEAFF.

The chain carries TRBV11-2 and TRBJ2-2; TRBD2 matches at 12 bases. Germline CDR1 reads SGHAT; CDR2 reads FQNNGV. The J segment lost 6 bases and the V segment lost 1 base, leaving 3 bases of the junction unmatched. The CDR3 covers 16 residues. In nucleotides, the CDR3 is TGTGCCAGCAGCTTAGGACTAGCGGGAGTAGCCGGGGAGCTGTTTTTT. Its protein is CASSLGLAGVAGELFF.

V and J are TRBV5-8 and TRBJ1-1, with a possible D match to TRBD1 (6 bases). The ends were cut back, 4 bases at V and 5 bases at J, with 12 bases in the middle. Germline CDR1 and CDR2: SGHTS and YDEGEE. The CDR3 totals 13 residues. CDR3 region: CASSPTGRTEAFF. CDR3 coding DNA: TGTGCCAGCAGCCCCACAGGGAGGACTGAAGCTTTCTTT.

The chain carries TRBV2 and TRBJ2-5; D may be TRBD1 (5 bases). This CDR3 is 15 amino acids long. Germline V gene data show CDR1 as SNHLY and CDR2 as FYNNEI. V gave up 3 bases and J gave up 4 bases, with 15 bases separating them. The CDR3 here is CASSDHGRGPETQYF. The CDR3 coding sequence is TGTGCCAGCAGTGACCATGGTAGGGGCCCAGAGACCCAGTACTTC.

V gene TRBV6-5 combines with J gene TRBJ1-5; tentative D call: TRBD1 (5 bases). The CDR3 totals 15 residues. Germline assignment: CDR1 MNHEY and CDR2 SVGAGI. Trimming took 5 bases from V and 6 from J, leaving 17 bases between them. This CDR3 is CASSQTPRASQPQHF. The CDR3 coding sequence is TGTGCCAGCAGTCAGACCCCCAGGGCTAGTCAGCCCCAGCATTTT.

The chain carries TRBV9 and TRBJ1-2; TRBD1 matches at 10 bases. Germline lookup yields CDR1 SGDLS and CDR2 YYNGEE. The CDR3 totals 14 residues. With 3 bases clipped from V and 4 bases from J, the junction kept 3 bases outside the gene matches. In nucleotides, the CDR3 is TGTGCCAGCAGCGGGACAGGGGGAGGCTATGGCTACACCTTC. It codes for CASSGTGGGYGYTF. The variable domain in full, completed from reference TRBV9 and TRBJ1-2, reads DSGVTQTPKHLITATGQRVTLRCSPRSGDLSVYWYQQSLDQGLQFLIQYYNGEERAKGNILERFSAQQFPDLHSELNLSSLELGDSALYFCASSGTGGGYGYTFGSGTRLTVV.

This clone appeared a few times. Other nucleotide sequences in the sample specify the same CDR3. The chain is built from TRBV5-4 and TRBJ2-5; D remains ambiguous. This CDR3 contains 13 residues. Germline V gene lookup returns CDR1 SGHNT and CDR2 YYREEE (reference sequence). Trimming took off 0 bases at V and 4 bases at J, with 7 bases between the two ends. CDR3 nucleotide sequence: TGTGCCAGCAGCTTGGTTCCTGTAGAGACCCAGTACTTC. The encoded protein is CASSLVPVETQYF.